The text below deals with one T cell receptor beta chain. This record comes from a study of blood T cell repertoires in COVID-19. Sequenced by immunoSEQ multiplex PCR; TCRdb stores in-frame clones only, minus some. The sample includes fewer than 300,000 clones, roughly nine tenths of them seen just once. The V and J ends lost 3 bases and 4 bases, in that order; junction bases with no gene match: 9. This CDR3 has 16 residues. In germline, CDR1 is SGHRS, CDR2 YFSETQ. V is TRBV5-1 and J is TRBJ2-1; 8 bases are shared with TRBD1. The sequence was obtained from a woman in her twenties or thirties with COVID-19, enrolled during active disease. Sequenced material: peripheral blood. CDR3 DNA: TGCGCCAGCAGCTCTGTGGGGGACAGGCTATACAATGAGCAGTTCTTC. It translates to CASSSVGDRLYNEQFF. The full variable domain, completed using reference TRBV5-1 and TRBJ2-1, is KAGVTQTPRYLIKTRGQQVTLSCSPISGHRSVSWYQQTPGQGLQFLFEYFSETQRNKGNFPGRFSGRQFSNSRSEMNVSTLELGDSALYLCASSSVGDRLYNEQFFGPGTRLTVL.